This entry concerns a single TCR beta chain. The data belong to a study of cytomegalovirus exposure and HLA in healthy donors. V dropped 4 bases and J dropped 8 bases, with 11 bases sitting between them. The length of the CDR3 is 13 residues. Germline lookup yields CDR1 MGHRA and CDR2 YSYEKL. Sequenced by immunoSEQ multiplex PCR; TCRdb stores in-frame clones only, minus some. The data show about 78,000 clones, 95% to 97% seen once. The sequencing input was PBMCs. V gene TRBV4-1 combines with J gene TRBJ1-4; no firm D call. This TCR came from a man between 18 and 35 years old in good health and CMV-seropositive. The CDR3 protein is CASSLLAGEKLFF. Here the CDR3 DNA reads TGCGCCAGCAGCCTTTTAGCGGGGGAAAAACTGTTTTTT.